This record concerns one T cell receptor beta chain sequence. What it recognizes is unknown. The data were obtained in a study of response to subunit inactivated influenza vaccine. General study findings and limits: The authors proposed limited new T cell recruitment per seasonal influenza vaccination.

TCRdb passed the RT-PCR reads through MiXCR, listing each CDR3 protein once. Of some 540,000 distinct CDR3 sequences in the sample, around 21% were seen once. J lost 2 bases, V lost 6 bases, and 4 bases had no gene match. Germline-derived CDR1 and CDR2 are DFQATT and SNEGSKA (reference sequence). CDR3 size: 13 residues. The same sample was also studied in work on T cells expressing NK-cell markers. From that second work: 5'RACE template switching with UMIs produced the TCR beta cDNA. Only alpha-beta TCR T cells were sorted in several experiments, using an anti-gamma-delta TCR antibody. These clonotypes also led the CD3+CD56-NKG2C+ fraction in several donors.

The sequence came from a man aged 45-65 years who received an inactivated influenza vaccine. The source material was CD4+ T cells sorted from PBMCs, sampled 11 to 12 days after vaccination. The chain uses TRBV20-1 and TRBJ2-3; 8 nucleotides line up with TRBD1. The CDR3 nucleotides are TGCAGTGCCGAGCAGGGGGCCACAGATACGCAGTATTTT. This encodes CSAEQGATDTQYF.